This TCR beta chain was profiled in a study of cytomegalovirus exposure and HLA in healthy donors. V was clipped by 5 bases and J by 2 bases, with 12 bases between them. This CDR3 is built from 14 residues. Germline values: CDR1 SGHTA, CDR2 FQGNSA. The PCR had 60 Vbeta and 13 Jbeta primers. Profiled with immunoSEQ multiplex PCR; TCRdb holds only in-frame clones, not every one. The top ten hold 1.5% to 2% of the sample, which has under 200,000 clones, roughly 74% seen once. The V call is TRBV7-2, the J call TRBJ1-1; tentatively, D is TRBD1 (6 bases). The sample consisted of PBMCs. The receptor comes from a woman in her 30s in good health and CMV-seronegative. CDR3 sequence: CASSRNRANTEAFF. DNA for the CDR3: TGTGCCAGCAGCCGGAACAGGGCCAACACTGAAGCTTTCTTT.